What follows are 17 T cell receptor beta chains derived from one specimen sequenced in a study of sequential checkpoint blockade in melanoma. Specified treatment: randomized to nivolumab then ipilimumab (arm A) or the reverse (arm B). Sequencing used immunoSEQ multiplex PCR; TCRdb keeps in-frame clones, though not all of them. Among roughly 5,000 clones listed, approximately 23% were seen once. This sample comprised tumor tissue (inferred from file names), obtained from a patient given nivolumab and ipilimumab in sequence. The receptor set was obtained from a human donor with melanoma.

This chain connects TRBV19 to TRBJ1-2, with TRBD1 as a possible D gene (5 bases). The V end was cut by 4 bases, the J end by 0 bases, with 18 bases between. The CDR3 has 17 residues. CDR1 LNHDA and CDR2 SQIVND come from the germline V gene (reference sequence). DNA of the CDR3: TGTGCCAGTAGTACTGCAGGGTTGGGTGCGGCTAACTATGGCTACACCTTC. Translating it yields CASSTAGLGAANYGYTF.

This chain joins TRBV7-4 and TRBJ2-1; no firm D call. In germline, CDR1 is SGHVT, CDR2 SQSDAQ. The CDR3 runs to 13 residues. V lost 4 bases, J lost 6 bases, and 10 bases lay in between. The DNA for the CDR3 is TGTGCCAGCAGCTGGGTCAGATCCAATGAGCAGTTCTTC. Residues: CASSWVRSNEQFF.

The V gene is TRBV16, the J gene TRBJ2-3; D ambiguous. Germline V gene lookup returns CDR1 KGHSY and CDR2 FQNENV. The CDR3 covers 15 residues. With 0 bases removed from V and 0 bases from J, the gap between germline ends came to 7 bases. CDR3 nucleotides: TGTGCCAGCAGCCAATCCCGCCTCAGCACAGATACGCAGTATTTT. Translation gives CASSQSRLSTDTQYF.

This clone was seen a few times. The chain combines TRBV10-2 with TRBJ2-1; 13 positions match TRBD2. With V trimmed by 6 bases and J by 8 bases, 1 base remained unmatched. The length of the CDR3 is 13 residues. The germline CDR1 and CDR2 sequences are WSHSY and SAAADI. Written as DNA, the CDR3 is TGCGCCAGCAGGACTAGCGGGAGGCATGAGCAGTTCTTC. Its translation is CASRTSGRHEQFF.

Within the sample, this clone is medium-sized. The V and J genes are TRBV28 and TRBJ2-7; D remains unclear. Germline CDR1 MDHEN, CDR2 SYDVKM. Trimming left V 3 bases short and J 4 bases short, with 10 bases between. There are 13 residues in the CDR3. CDR3 nucleotide sequence: TGTGCCAGCAGTTTTGGGGTAGCTTACGAGCAGTACTTC. This encodes CASSFGVAYEQYF.

The V and J genes are TRBV6-8 and TRBJ1-6; 7 bases map to TRBD1. The ends lost 5 bases at V and 5 bases at J; junction bases unmatched: 9. Germline V gives CDR1 MNHGY, CDR2 SAAAGT. This CDR3 has 16 amino acids. The CDR3 DNA follows: TGTGCCAGCAGTCAGTCACAGGGGACTCATAATTCACCCCTCCACTTT. Translation: CASSQSQGTHNSPLHF.

This clone has a count of ten or more. The chain is built from TRBV11-3 and TRBJ2-1, with D possibly matching TRBD2 (6 bases). Deletions cut 5 bases from V and 9 bases from J, with 17 bases between. The CDR3 runs to 14 residues. Germline values: CDR1 SGHNT, CDR2 YENEEA. In nucleotides, the CDR3 is TGTGCCAGCAGCCGGTTAGGGGAGGCGGTTGAGCAGTTCTTC. Translated, it gives CASSRLGEAVEQFF.

In this sample, this clone turned up a few times. The gene calls are TRBV6-8 and TRBJ2-2, with 11 bases identical to TRBD2. The CDR3 loop spans 17 amino acids. V trimming: 5 bases; J trimming: 0 bases; junction bases outside the gene matches: 5. The germline gives CDR1 MNHGY, CDR2 SAAAGT. The CDR3 is CASSVLAGGTNTGELFF. The CDR3 DNA is TGTGCCAGCAGTGTTCTAGCGGGGGGAACGAACACCGGGGAGCTGTTTTTT.

This clone turned up a few times. The V gene is TRBV6-8, the J gene TRBJ2-7; a weak D match, TRBD2 (5 bases). The V end lost 4 bases, the J end lost 1 base, and 14 bases lay between the germline ends. The length of the CDR3 is 15 residues. From germline, CDR1 is MNHGY and CDR2 SAAAGT. CDR3 nucleotides: TGTGCCAGCAGTTCCGGGAAGGGAAGGTCCTACGAGCAGTACTTC. It encodes CASSSGKGRSYEQYF.

This sequence joins TRBV12-5 and TRBJ2-1, with a weak D call TRBD1 (6 bases). V was trimmed by 1 base and J by 6 bases, leaving 7 bases between them. The germline V gene encodes CDR1 LGHNT and CDR2 FRNRAP. CDR3 size: 13 residues. The CDR3 DNA follows: TGTGCTAGTGGTTTGGGACAGGTCAATGAGCAGTTCTTC. Amino acids: CASGLGQVNEQFF. The complete variable domain, with remaining parts taken from reference TRBV12-5 and TRBJ2-1, reads DARVTQTPRHKVTEMGQEVTMRCQPILGHNTVFWYRQTMMQGLELLAYFRNRAPLDDSGMPKDRFSAEMPDATLATLKIQPSEPRDSAVYFCASGLGQVNEQFFGPGTRLTVL.

There are a few counts of this clone. The chain couples TRBV12-2 to TRBJ2-3; the table calls TRBD1, which could not be checked here. TRBV12-2 is marked as a pseudogene. The CDR3 contains 16 residues. This chain's CDR3 is CASRLAQALSTDTQYF. CDR3 DNA sequence: TGTGCAAGTCGCTTAGCGCAGGCCCTCAGCACAGATACGCAGTATTTT.

The chain joins TRBV16 to TRBJ2-7; TRBD1 matches 12 bases. Germline V gene data show CDR1 as KGHSY and CDR2 as FQNENV. The CDR3 spans 14 residues. Trimming took 3 bases from V and 5 from J; bases not matched to a gene: 2. CDR3 nucleotide sequence: TGTGCCAGCAGCCAGGGACAGGGGGCCCACGAGCAGTACTTC. Protein product: CASSQGQGAHEQYF.

Only a few counts were recorded for this clone. CDR3 protein: CASSQDPGGEDTQYF. CDR3 sequence (DNA): TGCGCCAGCAGCCAAGATCCAGGGGGCGAAGATACGCAGTATTTT. The rearrangement uses TRBV4-1 and TRBJ2-3, with TRBD1 matching 8 bases. Germline CDR1 reads MGHRA; CDR2 reads YSYEKL. The junction had 4 bases not matched to a gene; V was cut back by 0 bases and J by 5 bases. This CDR3 is 15 amino acids long.

This clone was found a few times. The V and J genes are TRBV6-8 and TRBJ2-5, with D possibly matching TRBD2 (6 bases). Germline loops: CDR1 MNHGY, CDR2 SAAAGT. Trimming pared 2 bases from V and 4 bases from J, leaving 14 bases between. The CDR3 runs 15 residues. CDR3: CASSYLGGGSETQYF. Written as DNA, the CDR3 is TGTGCCAGCAGTTACCTAGGTGGGGGGTCAGAGACCCAGTACTTC.

This chain joins TRBV6-8 and TRBJ2-5, with 8 bases identical to TRBD2. V trimming: 7 bases; J trimming: 4 bases; junction bases outside the gene matches: 11. CDR1 is MNHGY and CDR2 is SAAAGT in the germline V gene. This CDR3 contains 15 residues. The CDR3: CASNTGGAVGETQYF. CDR3 nucleotide sequence: TGTGCCAGCAACACGGGGGGGGCAGTGGGAGAGACCCAGTACTTC.

In this sample, this clone turned up a few times. The DNA of the CDR3 is TGTGCCAGCAGCCAATCCTGGGGGAACACTGAAGCTTTCTTT. This gives the protein CASSQSWGNTEAFF. The chain employs TRBV16 and TRBJ1-1, with D hard to call. V lost 0 bases and J lost 1, with 6 bases in between. CDR3 size: 14 residues. CDR1 is KGHSY, CDR2 FQNENV, per germline.

In its sample, this clone ranks as medium-sized. This chain uses TRBV9 with TRBJ2-3; TRBD2 matches 7 bases. The CDR3 sequence is 16 residues long. Germline lookup yields CDR1 SGDLS and CDR2 YYNGEE. The junction had 9 bases not matched to a gene; V was cut back by 4 bases and J by 1 base. Here the CDR3 reads CASSPTPRGGTDTQYF. The CDR3 nucleotides are TGTGCCAGCAGCCCGACCCCCCGGGGGGGCACAGATACGCAGTATTTT.